The 30 T cell receptor beta chains in this list originate from one sample, sequenced in a study of Ad26.COV2.S vaccination and SARS-CoV-2 variants. This table comes from immunoSEQ multiplex PCR, and its TCRdb copy is limited to in-frame clones, with some not included. The profile shows some 340,000 clones, roughly 84% of them singletons. The treatment: about 20 received Ad26.COV2.S at low or high dose, single or two shots; about 5 received placebo; per-sample allocation not given. It was on day 63 after the first vaccine or placebo injection that samples were taken. Sequences were derived from peripheral blood, sampled in a trial of Ad26.COV2.S vaccine versus placebo. The receptor source for this set is a person aged 18-60 years who received the Ad26.COV2.S COVID-19 vaccine or a placebo.

This chain joins TRBV19 and TRBJ1-6, with D possibly TRBD1 on 6 matching bases. CDR1 LNHDA and CDR2 SQIVND come from the germline V gene (reference sequence). V was pared by 3 bases and J by 7 bases, with 19 bases between. The CDR3 is 17 residues long. CDR3 sequence (DNA): TGTGCCAGTAGTATGGGCGCTCGGGGGGCTGAGAATTCACCCCTCCACTTT. This gives the protein CASSMGARGAENSPLHF.

This rearrangement joins TRBV5-1 to TRBJ2-7; D uncertain. Per the germline V gene, CDR1 is SGHRS and CDR2 is YFSETQ. The germline V and J ends were trimmed by 4 bases and 5 bases, with 19 bases remaining between them. The CDR3 sequence is 15 residues long. The CDR3 coding sequence is TGCGCCAGCAGCCCACCTGCTGGGCTCCTCAACGAGCAGTACTTC. Protein product: CASSPPAGLLNEQYF.

The V call is TRBV3-1 (or the pseudogene TRBV3-2), the J call TRBJ1-1; 8 positions agree with TRBD1. There are 17 residues in the CDR3. V lost 5 bases and J lost 3; bases outside the gene matches: 14. Germline V gene lookup returns CDR1 LGHDT and CDR2 YNNKEL (reference sequence). The CDR3 reads CASSIHRGYYGDTEAFF. As DNA, the CDR3 is TGTGCCAGCAGCATCCACAGGGGGTACTACGGGGACACTGAAGCTTTCTTT.

The rearrangement uses TRBV30 and TRBJ2-1; D is undetermined. CDR1 and CDR2 from the germline V gene are GTSNPN and SVGIG (reference sequence). V shed 0 bases and J shed 4 bases, with 4 bases lying between them. The CDR3 loop spans 12 amino acids. The chain's CDR3 is CAWSVQYNEQFF. The DNA of the CDR3 is TGTGCCTGGAGTGTTCAGTACAATGAGCAGTTCTTC.

This rearrangement joins TRBV2 to TRBJ2-7, with 7 positions matching TRBD1. With 9 bases clipped from V and 3 bases from J, the junction kept 11 bases outside the gene matches. The CDR3 loop spans 14 amino acids. Germline assignment: CDR1 SNHLY and CDR2 FYNNEI. CDR3 nucleotides: TGTGCCAGTAACTATAAGGGACAGAACTACGAGCAGTACTTC. It encodes CASNYKGQNYEQYF. Full variable domain (remainder filled in from reference TRBV2 and TRBJ2-7): EPEVTQTPSHQVTQMGQEVILRCVPISNHLYFYWYRQILGQKVEFLVSFYNNEISEKSEIFDDQFSVERPDGSNFTLKIRSTKLEDSAMYFCASNYKGQNYEQYFGPGTRLTVT.

The chain carries TRBV18 and TRBJ1-1; no clear D gene. Germline-derived CDR1 and CDR2 are KGHSH and LQKENI. The ends were cut back, 3 bases at V and 1 base at J, with 18 bases in the middle. CDR3 length: 17 amino acids. CDR3 region: CASSPDSRAGANTEAFF. In DNA form, the CDR3 reads TGTGCCAGCTCACCCGACTCGAGAGCAGGCGCGAACACTGAAGCTTTCTTT.

The chain joins TRBV19 to TRBJ1-5, with TRBD1 matching 7 bases. J lost 2 bases, V lost 5 bases, and 6 bases had no gene match. The CDR3 has 15 residues. Germline V lookup: CDR1 LNHDA, CDR2 SQIVND (reference sequence). The CDR3 DNA follows: TGTGCCAGTAGTCTAAGGGGGCAGGGCAATCAGCCCCAGCATTTT. Its translation: CASSLRGQGNQPQHF.

The rearrangement uses TRBV10-3 and TRBJ1-5; no clear D. CDR1 and CDR2 (germline): ENHRY, SYGVKD. The V and J ends lost 4 bases and 5 bases respectively, with 18 bases between them. This CDR3 comprises 16 residues. The CDR3 nucleotides are TGTGCCATCAGTGCTGAATTCATGACATTTCATCAGCCCCAGCATTTT. Translating it yields CAISAEFMTFHQPQHF.

This clone came up many times. This chain connects TRBV7-2 to TRBJ1-3, with D possibly matching TRBD1 (6 bases). Trimming pared 0 bases from V and 1 base from J, leaving 16 bases between. The germline gives CDR1 SGHTA, CDR2 FQGNSA. The CDR3 has 18 amino acids. The CDR3 DNA sequence: TGTGCCAGCAGCTTAGCTAGCATGGGGGGCGCATCTGGAAACACCATATATTTT. This gives the protein CASSLASMGGASGNTIYF.

The gene calls are TRBV7-2 and TRBJ1-6; tentatively, D is TRBD1 (5 bases). Germline V gives CDR1 SGHTA, CDR2 FQGNSA. This CDR3 comprises 17 residues. The ends were cut back, 1 base at V and 0 bases at J, with 10 bases in the middle. The CDR3 sequence is CASSLVGPSSYNSPLHF. The CDR3 bases are TGTGCCAGCAGCTTAGTGGGGCCGAGCTCCTATAATTCACCCCTCCACTTT.

The chain links TRBV7-8 to TRBJ1-5; no clear D gene. Trimming took off 3 bases at V and 2 bases at J, with 8 bases between the two ends. In germline, CDR1 is SGHVS, CDR2 FQNEAQ. This CDR3 has 14 amino acids. In nucleotides, the CDR3 is TGTGCCAGCAGCTTGACTAACGGCAATCAGCCCCAGCATTTT. This encodes CASSLTNGNQPQHF.

The chain couples TRBV21-1 to TRBJ1-1; the table calls TRBD1, which could not be checked here. TRBV21-1 is marked as a pseudogene. The CDR3 is made up of 14 amino acids. The CDR3 protein is CASPLKGVLTEAFF. In nucleotides, the CDR3 is TGTGCCAGCCCTTTAAAGGGGGTTCTCACTGAAGCTTTCTTT.

This clone was counted a few times. The J gene is TRBJ1-3, the V gene TRBV6-5; 9 bases align to TRBD1. Germline assignment: CDR1 MNHEY and CDR2 SVGAGI. Unmatched junction bases numbered 3, after V lost 0 bases and J lost 6 bases. This CDR3 comprises 15 residues. The CDR3 DNA follows: TGTGCCAGCAGTTACTCTAACAGGGGGCAAAACACCATATATTTT. Translating it yields CASSYSNRGQNTIYF.

This clone is a singleton in its sample. The rearrangement joins TRBV4-1 to TRBJ1-3, with 9 bases fitting TRBD1. The V and J ends lost 5 bases and 5 bases, in that order; junction bases with no gene match: 10. Per the germline V gene, CDR1 is MGHRA and CDR2 is YSYEKL. The CDR3 covers 16 residues. The CDR3 sequence: CASSTLTGGGRNTIYF. DNA for the CDR3: TGCGCCAGCAGCACCCTGACAGGGGGGGGGAGAAACACCATATATTTT.

The genes are TRBV2 and TRBJ2-7; D remains ambiguous. Germline V gives CDR1 SNHLY, CDR2 FYNNEI. This CDR3 is built from 15 residues. V lost 5 bases to trimming and J lost 2 bases, with 16 bases between them. The CDR3 protein is CASSKGQTLTYEQYF. CDR3 bases: TGTGCCAGCAGTAAGGGCCAGACCCTAACCTACGAGCAGTACTTC.

The CDR3 is CASSARDSLSYEQYF. In DNA form, the CDR3 reads TGTGCCAGCAGCGCTAGGGACAGCCTTTCCTACGAGCAGTACTTC. V is TRBV9 and J is TRBJ2-7, with 7 bases matching TRBD1. Losses at the gene ends were 3 bases for V and 1 base for J; bases not matched to a gene: 7. This CDR3 comprises 15 residues. Germline V gives CDR1 SGDLS, CDR2 YYNGEE.

The V and J genes are TRBV6-5 and TRBJ2-1; D is possibly TRBD2 (6 bases). Germline V gene lookup returns CDR1 MNHEY and CDR2 SVGAGI. V was clipped by 6 bases and J by 1 base, with 10 bases between them. The CDR3 loop spans 14 amino acids. CDR3 residues: CASRSEGSYNEQFF. The DNA for the CDR3 is TGTGCCAGCAGATCGGAGGGTTCCTACAATGAGCAGTTCTTC.

In its sample, this clone was seen a few times. CDR3 nucleotides: TGCAGTGCTCAGGGGGGATCTGGCTACACCTTC. The encoded protein is CSAQGGSGYTF. The chain carries TRBV20-1 and TRBJ1-2; TRBD1 aligns across 7 bases. This CDR3 is built from 11 residues. Germline CDR1 reads DFQATT; CDR2 reads SNEGSKA (reference sequence). After removal of 5 bases from V and 7 bases from J, the junction contained 4 bases not matched to a gene.

The gene calls are TRBV6-1 and TRBJ1-6; D not certain. Germline lookup yields CDR1 MNHNS and CDR2 SASEGT. CDR3 length equals 14 residues. The germline V and J ends were trimmed by 1 base and 5 bases, with 6 bases remaining between them. The CDR3: CASSEGIDNSPLHF. As DNA, the CDR3 is TGTGCCAGCAGTGAAGGAATTGATAATTCACCCCTCCACTTT.

This clone was recorded once. This chain joins TRBV18 and TRBJ1-2; the D is unclear. Trimming took 3 bases from V and 0 from J, leaving 5 bases between them. CDR3 length: 13 residues. Germline V gene data show CDR1 as KGHSH and CDR2 as LQKENI. CDR3 sequence: CASSPEANYGYTF. The DNA of the CDR3 is TGTGCCAGCTCACCGGAAGCTAACTATGGCTACACCTTC.

The chain recombines TRBV5-6 with TRBJ2-1, with no clear D. Germline V lookup: CDR1 SGHDT, CDR2 YYEEEE. The CDR3 runs to 16 residues. Trimming left V 0 bases short and J 0 bases short, with 10 bases between. The CDR3, as DNA: TGTGCCAGCAGCTTGGGAATTATGAGCTCCTACAATGAGCAGTTCTTC. Translation: CASSLGIMSSYNEQFF. Drawing the rest from reference TRBV5-6 and TRBJ2-1, the complete variable domain is DAGVTQSPTHLIKTRGQQVTLRCSPKSGHDTVSWYQQALGQGPQFIFQYYEEEERQRGNFPDRFSGHQFPNYSSELNVNALLLGDSALYLCASSLGIMSSYNEQFFGPGTRLTVL.

This chain joins TRBV11-2 and TRBJ1-3; the D is unclear. The germline V gene encodes CDR1 SGHAT and CDR2 FQNNGV. Between the trimmed V and J ends, which lost 2 bases and 6 bases, there was a span of 8 bases. This CDR3 has 13 amino acids. This CDR3 is CASSLSVENTIYF. The CDR3 DNA follows: TGTGCCAGCAGCTTAAGTGTTGAAAACACCATATATTTT. The variable domain in full, completed from reference TRBV11-2 and TRBJ1-3, reads EAGVAQSPRYKIIEKRQSVAFWCNPISGHATLYWYQQILGQGPKLLIQFQNNGVVDDSQLPKDRFSAERLKGVDSTLKIQPAKLEDSAVYLCASSLSVENTIYFGEGSWLTVV.

The chain couples TRBV5-1 to TRBJ1-1; D uncertain. The CDR3 is 14 residues long. Germline V CDR1 and CDR2: SGHRS, YFSETQ. The V and J ends lost 5 bases and 8 bases respectively, with 19 bases between them. This CDR3 is CASRIGPSTIEAFF. The CDR3 DNA reads as TGCGCCAGCAGGATAGGTCCATCTACTATCGAAGCTTTCTTT. The full variable domain, in which reference TRBV5-1 and TRBJ1-1 provide the parts outside the CDR3, is KAGVTQTPRYLIKTRGQQVTLSCSPISGHRSVSWYQQTPGQGLQFLFEYFSETQRNKGNFPGRFSGRQFSNSRSEMNVSTLELGDSALYLCASRIGPSTIEAFFGQGTRLTVV.

The chain is built from TRBV10-3 and TRBJ1-5, with no clear D. The CDR3 is 14 amino acids. Per germline, CDR1 ENHRY and CDR2 SYGVKD. The V end lost 10 bases, the J end lost 3 bases, and 16 bases lay between the germline ends. In nucleotides, the CDR3 is TGTGCCACCCGGACCGCAGAGTCCAATCAGCCCCAGCATTTT. This translates into CATRTAESNQPQHF.

This clone is a singleton in its sample. The rearrangement uses TRBV2 and TRBJ1-1; a possible D gene is TRBD1 (5 bases). Trimming shortened V by 4 bases and J by 2 bases, and 11 bases separated the two germline ends. The CDR3 covers 14 residues. Germline-derived CDR1 and CDR2 are SNHLY and FYNNEI. This CDR3 is CASSVGARNTEAFF. The CDR3 nucleotides are TGTGCCAGCAGTGTTGGGGCGAGAAACACTGAAGCTTTCTTT.

The genes are TRBV11-2 and TRBJ2-3; maybe TRBD2 (6 bases). This CDR3 is 13 amino acids long. Germline V gives CDR1 SGHAT, CDR2 FQNNGV. Trimming removed 3 bases from V and 2 bases from J, with 6 bases in between. The chain's CDR3 is CASSLDYTDTQYF. As DNA, the CDR3 is TGTGCCAGCAGCTTGGACTACACAGATACGCAGTATTTT.

The chain combines TRBV7-2 with TRBJ1-4; D may be TRBD1 (6 bases). The CDR3 extends over 15 amino acids. Trimming left V 2 bases short and J 5 bases short, with 12 bases between. The germline gives CDR1 SGHTA, CDR2 FQGNSA. The CDR3 sequence: CASSLRGRKNEKLFF. The CDR3 DNA sequence: TGTGCCAGCAGCTTAAGGGGGAGAAAAAATGAAAAACTGTTTTTT. Filled out from reference TRBV7-2 and TRBJ1-4, the complete variable domain reads GAGVSQSPSNKVTEKGKDVELRCDPISGHTALYWYRQSLGQGLEFLIYFQGNSAPDKSGLPSDRFSAERTGGSVSTLTIQRTQQEDSAVYLCASSLRGRKNEKLFFGSGTQLSVL.

This clone was recorded only once. V is TRBV18 and J is TRBJ1-1; D possibly corresponds to TRBD1 (5 bases). V was clipped by 2 bases and J by 4 bases, with 11 bases between them. CDR3 length equals 14 residues. Germline V gene data show CDR1 as KGHSH and CDR2 as LQKENI. The CDR3 nucleotides read TGTGCCAGCTCACCAACCCAGGGCGGCACTGAAGCTTTCTTT. This sequence encodes CASSPTQGGTEAFF. Supplemented by reference TRBV18 and TRBJ1-1, the full variable domain reads NAGVMQNPRHLVRRRGQEARLRCSPMKGHSHVYWYRQLPEEGLKFMVYLQKENIIDESGMPKERFSAEFPKEGPSILRIQQVVRGDSAAYFCASSPTQGGTEAFFGQGTRLTVV.

This chain joins TRBV18 and TRBJ2-7; D possibly corresponds to TRBD2 (6 bases). Germline loops: CDR1 KGHSH, CDR2 LQKENI. The CDR3 extends over 14 amino acids. Trimming removed 5 bases at V and 5 bases at J, with 16 bases between. The CDR3, as DNA: TGTGCCAGCTCAGGCCCAGGGAGGAAGGACGAGCAGTACTTC. This encodes CASSGPGRKDEQYF.

The chain is built from TRBV9 and TRBJ1-1, with a tentative D call TRBD1 (6 bases). Per the germline V gene, CDR1 is SGDLS and CDR2 is YYNGEE. The CDR3 consists of 15 residues. Deletions cut 1 base from V and 0 bases from J, with 10 bases between. CDR3 in DNA: TGTGCCAGCAGCGTAACCGGACAGCTGAACACTGAAGCTTTCTTT. Translating it yields CASSVTGQLNTEAFF.